This T cell receptor beta chain was found in a study of blood T cell repertoires in COVID-19. Study at large: COVID-19 samples, acute and convalescent, were from the United States, Italy and Spain. From T cells, B-cell-depleted T cells, or PBMCs came the material, which was cDNA or gDNA.

In the original workflow: Amplification from reference gene primers served as the basis for estimated nucleated cell counts. Clones were sequenced by immunoSEQ multiplex PCR, and TCRdb holds only the in-frame ones, with some missing. From that table come the V and J calls and clone size; the DNA was used to work out D and trimming. The table records about 64,000 clones, approximately 80% of them present only once. Germline V gene sequence: CDR1 SGHTA, CDR2 FQGTGA. The V end was cut by 2 bases, the J end by 1 base, with 5 bases between. The CDR3 has 13 residues. The rearrangement joins TRBV7-3 to TRBJ1-2; no firm D call. This clonotype was obtained from a woman aged 55 to 70 with acute or convalescent COVID-19. Material: peripheral blood. The CDR3 loop is CASSLYNNYGYTF. CDR3 in DNA: TGTGCCAGCAGCTTATATAATAACTATGGCTACACCTTC. The full variable domain, with the rest looked up from reference TRBV7-3 and TRBJ1-2, is GAGVSQTPSNKVTEKGKYVELRCDPISGHTALYWYRQSLGQGPEFLIYFQGTGAADDSGLPNDRFFAVRPEGSVSTLKIQRTERGDSAVYLCASSLYNNYGYTFGSGTRLTVV.